This T cell receptor beta chain was profiled in a study of control samples from healthy donors and cancer patients. V dropped 5 bases and J dropped 0 bases, with 10 bases sitting between them. This CDR3 region has 15 residues. CDR1 is SGHTA and CDR2 is FQGNSA in the germline V gene. This clone occurred once. Some clones are missing from TCRdb's copy, which holds only in-frame ones; the method was immunoSEQ multiplex PCR. This sample has some 150,000 clones, with roughly 93% found just once. This TCR came from a man aged 45 to 65 in good health. What was sequenced was blood. The J gene is TRBJ1-4, the V gene TRBV7-2; weak D call: TRBD1 (6 bases). The CDR3 DNA sequence: TGTGCCAGCAGCCCTCGGGGGCCAACTAATGAAAAACTGTTTTTT. Amino acids: CASSPRGPTNEKLFF.